What follows are 14 T cell receptor beta chains derived from one specimen sequenced in a study of shared clonotypes between healthy human individuals. TCRdb keeps only in-frame clones here, not all; method: immunoSEQ multiplex PCR. The sample carries about 2,100,000 clones, around 93% recorded once. As defined, naive CD8 cells were CD45RO-negative and positively selected for CCR7, with terminally differentiated effector memory CD45RA+ cells excluded. Source material: naive CD8+ T cells from PBMCs. Receptor source: a man younger than 35 in good health. Some clones in this sample may be carry-over from other donors' samples.

The V call is TRBV15, the J call TRBJ2-7; 11 bases agree with TRBD2. Germline values: CDR1 LNHNV, CDR2 YYDKDF (reference sequence). V lost 3 bases and J lost 1; bases outside the gene matches: 2. This CDR3 has 15 residues. CDR3 sequence: CATSSRLAGSYEQYF. DNA of the CDR3: TGTGCCACCAGCAGCAGACTAGCGGGGTCCTACGAGCAGTACTTC.

This chain links TRBV9 with TRBJ2-7; 7 positions match TRBD1. The CDR3 runs to 15 residues. The V and J ends lost 3 bases and 0 bases, in that order; junction bases with no gene match: 6. Germline CDR1 and CDR2: SGDLS and YYNGEE. This chain's CDR3 is CASSEGAGGSYEQYF. In DNA form, the CDR3 reads TGTGCCAGCAGCGAAGGGGCAGGGGGCTCCTACGAGCAGTACTTC.

This clone was seen a single time. This sample includes further DNA sequences coding for the same CDR3. The rearrangement links TRBV7-6 to TRBJ2-7; D not certain. Germline V lookup: CDR1 SGHVS, CDR2 FNYEAQ. Trimming took 1 base from V and 1 from J, leaving 8 bases between them. The CDR3 sequence is 14 residues long. CDR3 sequence: CASSLVAESYEQYF. The CDR3 nucleotides are TGTGCCAGCAGCTTAGTCGCGGAGTCCTACGAGCAGTACTTC.

V gene TRBV9 combines with J gene TRBJ2-7; 10 nucleotides align to TRBD2. Trimming took 3 bases from V and 6 from J; bases not matched to a gene: 15. From germline, CDR1 is SGDLS and CDR2 YYNGEE. The CDR3 is made up of 17 amino acids. The CDR3 spells CASSEGSGRPPRGEQYF. CDR3 coding DNA: TGTGCCAGCAGCGAGGGTAGCGGGAGGCCTCCACGGGGCGAGCAGTACTTC.

The chain links TRBV19 to TRBJ2-1; 12 bases agree with TRBD2. Losses at the gene ends were 5 bases for V and 4 bases for J; bases not matched to a gene: 6. Germline V gene lookup returns CDR1 LNHDA and CDR2 SQIVND (reference sequence). The CDR3 length is 16 residues. The CDR3 region is CASSAASGRGYNEQFF. The CDR3 nucleotides are TGTGCCAGTAGTGCCGCTAGCGGGAGGGGGTACAATGAGCAGTTCTTC.

V and J are TRBV19 and TRBJ2-7, with D unresolved. This CDR3 spans 13 amino acids. Germline loops: CDR1 LNHDA, CDR2 SQIVND (reference sequence). V was cut by 4 bases and J by 0 bases, with 7 bases left in between. The CDR3 DNA follows: TGTGCCAGTAGTAGAGGCAGCTCCTACGAGCAGTACTTC. Translation: CASSRGSSYEQYF.

This clone was counted once. The chain employs TRBV9 and TRBJ2-1, with 9 nucleotides matching TRBD2. The germline CDR1 and CDR2 sequences are SGDLS and YYNGEE. The CDR3 loop spans 19 amino acids. The ends lost 0 bases at V and 0 bases at J; junction bases unmatched: 10. The CDR3 sequence is CASSVDGAGGPYSYNEQFF. CDR3 DNA: TGTGCCAGCAGCGTAGATGGAGCGGGAGGCCCATACTCCTACAATGAGCAGTTCTTC.

The J gene is TRBJ2-5, the V gene TRBV9, with 9 bases identical to TRBD2. V lost 0 bases to trimming and J lost 5 bases; unmatched junction nucleotides: 5. This CDR3 spans 15 amino acids. CDR1 is SGDLS and CDR2 is YYNGEE in the germline V gene. The CDR3: CASSVGIAGVETQYF. The CDR3 DNA reads TGTGCCAGCAGCGTAGGAATAGCGGGAGTTGAGACCCAGTACTTC.

The chain combines TRBV27 with TRBJ1-2; weak D call: TRBD1 (5 bases). Germline CDR1 and CDR2: MNHEY and SMNVEV (reference sequence). Trimming pared 5 bases from V and 4 bases from J, leaving 20 bases between. The CDR3 length is 16 residues. The CDR3, as DNA: TGTGCCAGCAGTCCATCGGGGGGGACGCTCCTCTATGGCTACACCTTC. Residues: CASSPSGGTLLYGYTF.

This rearrangement joins TRBV9 to TRBJ1-2; 7 bases agree with TRBD1. Trimming at V came to 1 base and at J to 2 bases, leaving 2 bases not matched to a gene. This CDR3 comprises 14 residues. The V gene's germline CDR1 is SGDLS and CDR2 YYNGEE. CDR3 nucleotide sequence: TGTGCCAGCAGCGTAACAGGGGTGAACTATGGCTACACCTTC. Amino acids: CASSVTGVNYGYTF.

V gene TRBV2 combines with J gene TRBJ2-1; 7 bases fit TRBD2. Per the germline V gene, CDR1 is SNHLY and CDR2 is FYNNEI. CDR3 length: 16 residues. V trimming: 2 bases; J trimming: 3 bases; junction bases outside the gene matches: 7. The CDR3 DNA sequence: TGTGCCAGCAGTGAAATGGCGGGAGTTAGCTACAATGAGCAGTTCTTC. It specifies CASSEMAGVSYNEQFF.

In regard to this clone: Other DNA sequences of this sample code for an identical CDR3. The chain recombines TRBV12-5 with TRBJ1-1; 7 nucleotides line up with TRBD1. CDR3 size: 13 residues. Germline V gene data show CDR1 as LGHNT and CDR2 as FRNRAP. V was pared by 1 base and J by 4 bases, with 0 bases of the junction left unmatched. The CDR3 nucleotides are TGTGCTAGTGGTTTGGACAGGGGCACTGAAGCTTTCTTT. Protein product: CASGLDRGTEAFF.

The chain recombines TRBV28 with TRBJ2-5; D is unclear. The CDR3 spans 13 residues. V gave up 8 bases and J gave up 7 bases, with 17 bases separating them. CDR1 and CDR2 from the germline V gene are MDHEN and SYDVKM. The CDR3 DNA reads TGTGCCAGCCGGTCCTCCCAGTTTGGGACCCAGTACTTC. Amino acid sequence: CASRSSQFGTQYF.

The rearrangement joins TRBV28 to TRBJ1-1; D perhaps matches TRBD1 (6 bases). V lost 2 bases to trimming and J lost 2 bases, with 9 bases between them. This CDR3 is 14 amino acids long. Germline V CDR1 and CDR2: MDHEN, SYDVKM. CDR3 sequence reads: CASSLDGGNTEAFF. Here the CDR3 DNA reads TGTGCCAGCAGTTTAGACGGGGGCAACACTGAAGCTTTCTTT.